The rows below give T cell receptor beta chains drawn from one sample of a study of OX40 agonist ivuxolimab in advanced cancers. Profiled with immunoSEQ multiplex PCR; TCRdb holds only in-frame clones, not every one. The sample lists some 70,000 clones, 80% occurring once. Sequences were derived from CD4+ or CD8+ T cells sorted from blood, sampled in a trial of the OX40 agonist ivuxolimab. The receptors were gathered from an adult with an advanced solid tumor such as melanoma, head and neck, liver or kidney cancer. Both conserved end residues are part of each CDR3. The D gene is left open where the match is weak. Rows may omit the clone size; those that give it use once, few, many or a size class.

size: .; D: .; J: TRBJ2-1; V: TRBV7-9; CDR3: CASSFARGPYNEQFF; DNA: TGTGCCAGCAGCTTTGCGCGGGGGCCCTACAATGAGCAGTTCTTC
size: .; D: .; J: TRBJ2-3; V: TRBV10-3; CDR3: CAISKTSTDTQYF; DNA: TGTGCCATCAGTAAGACTAGCACAGATACGCAGTATTTT
size: .; D: .; J: TRBJ2-1; V: TRBV29-1; CDR3: CSVDKGSRNEQFF; DNA: TGCAGCGTTGATAAGGGAAGTAGGAATGAGCAGTTCTTC
size: once; D: .; J: TRBJ2-3; V: TRBV9; CDR3: CASSVDKDTQYF; DNA: TGTGCCAGCAGCGTAGACAAGGATACGCAGTATTTT
size: .; D: .; J: TRBJ2-3; V: TRBV7-8; CDR3: CASSSPTGIPSTDTQYF; DNA: TGTGCCAGCAGCTCCCCCACAGGAATTCCTAGCACAGATACGCAGTATTTT
size: .; D: .; J: TRBJ2-3; V: TRBV18; CDR3: CASSPASSGHTDTQYF; DNA: TGTGCCAGCTCACCAGCCTCGAGCGGACACACAGATACGCAGTATTTT
size: .; D: .; J: TRBJ2-3; V: TRBV29-1; CDR3: CSVRQQTDTQYF; DNA: TGCAGCGTCCGTCAACAGACAGATACGCAGTATTTT
size: .; D: .; J: TRBJ2-5; V: TRBV5-1; CDR3: CASSQGLLGQETQYF; DNA: TGCGCCAGCAGCCAGGGACTCCTGGGCCAAGAGACCCAGTACTTC
size: .; D: TRBD1; J: TRBJ1-5; V: TRBV19; CDR3: CASSRRDRGDQPQHF; DNA: TGTGCCAGTAGCCGCCGGGACAGGGGAGATCAGCCCCAGCATTTT
size: .; D: .; J: TRBJ1-4; V: TRBV5-4; CDR3: CASSLFGAGGEKLFF; DNA: TGTGCCAGCAGCTTGTTTGGGGCCGGGGGTGAAAAACTGTTTTTT
size: once; D: .; J: TRBJ1-2; V: TRBV19; CDR3: CASSIDRGQGPAGYTF; DNA: TGTGCCAGTAGTATAGATCGGGGCCAGGGGCCGGCTGGCTACACCTTC
size: .; D: .; J: TRBJ1-1; V: TRBV5-5; CDR3: CASSLSGRGTEAFF; DNA: TGTGCCAGCAGCTTGAGTGGTAGGGGAACTGAAGCTTTCTTT
size: .; D: .; J: TRBJ2-7; V: TRBV28; CDR3: CASSLSGPNYEQYF; DNA: TGTGCCAGCAGTTTATCCGGCCCAAACTACGAGCAGTACTTC
size: .; D: TRBD1; J: TRBJ2-3; V: TRBV7-9; CDR3: CASSLRDRPTDTQYF; DNA: TGTGCCAGCAGCCTCCGGGACAGGCCCACAGATACGCAGTATTTT
size: .; D: .; J: TRBJ2-6; V: TRBV27; CDR3: CASSTRSGANVLTF; DNA: TGTGCCAGCAGTACCCGCTCTGGGGCCAACGTCCTGACTTTC
size: .; D: TRBD1; J: TRBJ1-6; V: TRBV7-2; CDR3: CASSPGQVNSPLHF; DNA: TGTGCCAGCAGCCCCGGACAGGTTAATTCACCCCTCCACTTT
size: .; D: .; J: TRBJ1-4; V: TRBV5-4; CDR3: CASSLGSGAGFRLFF; DNA: TGTGCCAGCAGCTTGGGGTCCGGAGCGGGGTTTAGACTGTTTTTT
size: .; D: TRBD2; J: TRBJ2-1; V: TRBV28; CDR3: CASSFSSGRASYNEQFF; DNA: TGTGCCAGCAGTTTCTCTAGCGGGAGGGCTTCCTACAATGAGCAGTTCTTC
size: .; D: .; J: TRBJ1-1; V: TRBV15; CDR3: CATSRETANLNTEAFF; DNA: TGTGCCACCAGCAGAGAAACAGCCAATTTGAACACTGAAGCTTTCTTT
size: .; D: TRBD1; J: TRBJ1-2; V: TRBV18; CDR3: CASSPRNLILPGTAAANYGYTF; DNA: TGTGCCAGCTCACCGAGGAATTTAATCCTCCCCGGGACAGCCGCTGCTAACTATGGCTACACCTTC
size: .; D: TRBD1; J: TRBJ2-3; V: TRBV28; CDR3: CASRGTGASTDTQYF; DNA: TGTGCCAGCAGGGGGACAGGGGCCAGCACAGATACGCAGTATTTT
size: .; D: .; J: TRBJ1-1; V: TRBV10-3; CDR3: CAINRQEDTEAFF; DNA: TGTGCCATCAACAGACAGGAGGACACTGAAGCTTTCTTT
size: .; D: .; J: TRBJ1-5; V: TRBV2; CDR3: CASSERVWVPERQPQHF; DNA: TGTGCCAGCAGTGAACGGGTCTGGGTCCCGGAGCGCCAGCCCCAGCATTTT
size: .; D: TRBD2; J: TRBJ2-1; V: TRBV4-1; CDR3: CASSRQGLAGGSSYNEQFF; DNA: TGCGCCAGCAGCCGACAGGGACTAGCGGGGGGGAGCTCCTACAATGAGCAGTTCTTC
size: few; D: .; J: TRBJ2-3; V: TRBV9; CDR3: CASSGSDTQYF; DNA: TGTGCCAGCAGCGGTAGTGATACGCAGTATTTT
size: once; D: .; J: TRBJ1-2; V: TRBV19; CDR3: CASNGQPYGYTF; DNA: TGTGCCAGTAATGGACAGCCCTATGGCTACACCTTC
size: many; D: .; J: TRBJ1-1; V: TRBV28; CDR3: CASSSTGENTEAFF; DNA: TGTGCCAGCAGCTCCACGGGGGAGAACACTGAAGCTTTCTTT
size: .; D: .; J: TRBJ2-7; V: TRBV5-1; CDR3: CASSLGTATYEQYF; DNA: TGCGCCAGCAGCTTGGGGACTGCAACCTACGAGCAGTACTTC
size: .; D: .; J: TRBJ1-2; V: TRBV29-1; CDR3: CSVEERRQGLPSSGYTF; DNA: TGCAGCGTTGAAGAGCGCAGGCAGGGGTTACCTTCATCCGGCTACACCTTC
size: .; D: .; J: TRBJ2-1; V: TRBV2; CDR3: CASNYQGYNEQFF; DNA: TGTGCCAGCAATTATCAGGGCTACAATGAGCAGTTCTTC
size: .; D: TRBD1; J: TRBJ2-7; V: TRBV7-3; CDR3: CASSLTGPGQGTHEQYF; DNA: TGTGCCAGCAGCTTAACCGGACCGGGACAGGGGACCCACGAGCAGTACTTC
size: once; D: .; J: TRBJ2-7; V: TRBV28; CDR3: CASRVSLGGYPEQYF; DNA: TGTGCCAGCAGAGTATCGCTTGGAGGTTACCCCGAGCAGTACTTC
size: .; D: TRBD1; J: TRBJ2-2; V: TRBV5-1; CDR3: CASSLAQGAYTGELFF; DNA: TGCGCCAGCAGCTTGGCGCAGGGGGCTTACACCGGGGAGCTGTTTTTT
size: .; D: .; J: TRBJ1-6; V: TRBV5-4; CDR3: CASSLAYNSPLHF; DNA: TGTGCCAGCAGCTTGGCATATAATTCACCCCTCCACTTT
size: .; D: TRBD2; J: TRBJ2-5; V: TRBV29-1; CDR3: CSVGGLAGDQETQYF; DNA: TGCAGCGTTGGAGGACTAGCGGGGGACCAAGAGACCCAGTACTTC
size: few; D: TRBD1; J: TRBJ1-2; V: TRBV7-2; CDR3: CASSSKQGIAYGYTF; DNA: TGTGCCAGCAGCTCCAAACAGGGGATTGCGTATGGCTACACCTTC
size: .; D: .; J: TRBJ1-2; V: TRBV2; CDR3: CASSVGVYYGYTF; DNA: TGTGCCAGCAGTGTTGGCGTATACTATGGCTACACCTTC
size: .; D: .; J: TRBJ1-2; V: TRBV7-9; CDR3: CASSRDPVNYGYTF; DNA: TGTGCCAGCAGCCGAGATCCGGTCAACTATGGCTACACCTTC
size: once; D: .; J: TRBJ2-5; V: TRBV5-1; CDR3: CASSLFGTDQETQYF; DNA: TGCGCCAGCAGCTTGTTTGGGACGGACCAAGAGACCCAGTACTTC
size: medium-sized; D: .; J: TRBJ2-1; V: TRBV20-1; CDR3: CSAFRVDEQFF; DNA: TGCAGTGCCTTCCGAGTTGATGAGCAGTTCTTC
size: .; D: .; J: TRBJ2-7; V: TRBV6-1; CDR3: CASSEKGHEQYF; DNA: TGTGCCAGCAGTGAAAAGGGCCACGAGCAGTACTTC
size: few; D: .; J: TRBJ2-5; V: TRBV19; CDR3: CASSISLAETQYF; DNA: TGTGCCAGTAGTATAAGCCTCGCCGAGACCCAGTACTTC
size: .; D: TRBD1; J: TRBJ2-6; V: TRBV28; CDR3: CASSHERQGVASGANVLTF; DNA: TGTGCCAGCAGCCACGAAAGACAGGGGGTGGCCTCTGGGGCCAACGTCCTGACTTTC
size: .; D: .; J: TRBJ2-4; V: TRBV19; CDR3: CASTDTQVGNIQYF; DNA: TGTGCCAGTACCGATACACAGGTGGGAAACATTCAGTACTTC
size: .; D: .; J: TRBJ2-2; V: TRBV4-2; CDR3: CASSQEWGQGTGELFF; DNA: TGTGCCAGCAGCCAAGAGTGGGGGCAGGGCACCGGGGAGCTGTTTTTT
size: .; D: TRBD1; J: TRBJ1-3; V: TRBV9; CDR3: CASSAGDRVPIGNTIYF; DNA: TGTGCCAGCAGCGCCGGGGACAGGGTGCCGATTGGAAACACCATATATTTT
size: .; D: .; J: TRBJ2-1; V: TRBV5-4; CDR3: CASSFEQLNEQFF; DNA: TGTGCCAGCAGCTTCGAACAGCTCAATGAGCAGTTCTTC
size: .; D: .; J: TRBJ1-5; V: TRBV6-6; CDR3: CASNPGQPGQPQHF; DNA: TGTGCCAGCAACCCGGGCCAGCCGGGTCAGCCCCAGCATTTT
size: .; D: .; J: TRBJ1-2; V: TRBV29-1; CDR3: CSVEANYGYTF; DNA: TGCAGCGTTGAAGCTAACTATGGCTACACCTTC
size: .; D: .; J: TRBJ1-1; V: TRBV7-2; CDR3: CASSLKASSTEAFF; DNA: TGTGCCAGCAGCTTAAAGGCGTCCTCCACTGAAGCTTTCTTT
size: .; D: TRBD1; J: TRBJ1-2; V: TRBV6-1; CDR3: CASSEAGGQFYGYTF; DNA: TGTGCCAGCAGTGAAGCGGGGGGACAGTTCTATGGCTACACCTTC
size: .; D: .; J: TRBJ1-6; V: TRBV2; CDR3: CASSRQDSPLHF; DNA: TGTGCCAGCAGTAGACAGGATTCACCCCTCCACTTT
size: .; D: TRBD2; J: TRBJ2-7; V: TRBV7-6; CDR3: CASSSRAGVNSEQYF; DNA: TGTGCCAGCAGCTCACGGGCGGGGGTTAATTCCGAGCAGTACTTC
size: .; D: .; J: TRBJ1-1; V: TRBV30; CDR3: CAWSVVGVGNTEAFF; DNA: TGTGCCTGGAGTGTAGTGGGAGTAGGGAACACTGAAGCTTTCTTT
size: .; D: .; J: TRBJ2-7; V: TRBV4-3; CDR3: CASSQAGPFSSYEQYF; DNA: TGCGCCAGCAGCCAAGCAGGGCCTTTTTCCTCCTACGAGCAGTACTTC